These 6 T cell receptor beta chains were sequenced from one sample in a study of cytomegalovirus exposure and HLA in healthy donors. PCR employed 60 Vbeta and 13 Jbeta primers. Sequencing used immunoSEQ multiplex PCR; TCRdb keeps in-frame clones, though not all of them. The data contain about 110,000 clones, less than 85% of them seen just once; the ten biggest clones take up more than 6.5%. Material for sequencing was PBMCs. These receptor sequences come from a man aged 35-49 years in good health and CMV-seropositive.

J is TRBJ2-7 and V is TRBV7-3; D not certain. The germline V gene encodes CDR1 SGHTA and CDR2 FQGTGA. This CDR3 contains 13 residues. The ends were cut back, 2 bases at V and 1 base at J, with 6 bases in the middle. This CDR3 reads CASSLFGSYEQYF. The CDR3 DNA sequence: TGTGCCAGCAGCTTATTCGGTTCCTACGAGCAGTACTTC.

This clone has only one observation. V usage is TRBV4-3 and J usage is TRBJ2-7; tentatively, D is TRBD1 (5 bases). The CDR3 is 14 residues long. Germline values: CDR1 LGHNA, CDR2 YSLEER. Deletions cut 0 bases from V and 5 bases from J, with 11 bases between. The CDR3 loop reads CASSQDWGLNEQYF. CDR3 DNA sequence: TGCGCCAGCAGCCAAGATTGGGGCCTTAACGAGCAGTACTTC.

This clone showed up just once. The chain carries TRBV18 and TRBJ1-1; D gene ambiguous. Germline V lookup: CDR1 KGHSH, CDR2 LQKENI. Trimming pared 4 bases from V and 3 bases from J, leaving 15 bases between. CDR3 length equals 15 residues. CDR3 nucleotide sequence: TGTGCCAGCTCACGCACCGGGGTCTCCTACACTGAAGCTTTCTTT. Translated: CASSRTGVSYTEAFF.

V gene TRBV18 combines with J gene TRBJ1-5, with TRBD1 matching over 7 bases. This CDR3 comprises 16 residues. CDR1 is KGHSH and CDR2 is LQKENI in the germline V gene. With 3 bases clipped from V and 5 bases from J, the junction kept 10 bases outside the gene matches. The chain's CDR3 is CASSPGQTIMDQPQHF. In DNA, the CDR3 is TGTGCCAGCTCACCGGGACAGACGATTATGGATCAGCCCCAGCATTTT. Supplemented by reference TRBV18 and TRBJ1-5, the full variable domain reads NAGVMQNPRHLVRRRGQEARLRCSPMKGHSHVYWYRQLPEEGLKFMVYLQKENIIDESGMPKERFSAEFPKEGPSILRIQQVVRGDSAAYFCASSPGQTIMDQPQHFGDGTRLSIL.

Only one count was recorded for this clone. The gene calls are TRBV5-5 and TRBJ1-2; D uncertain. Germline loops: CDR1 SGHKS, CDR2 YYEKEE (reference sequence). The CDR3 is 14 amino acids. Deletions cut 0 bases from V and 4 bases from J, with 10 bases between. CDR3 residues: CASSLAGDVYGYTF. CDR3 DNA sequence: TGTGCCAGCAGCTTGGCCGGGGATGTCTATGGCTACACCTTC.

This chain connects TRBV28 to TRBJ2-7; tentative D call: TRBD1 (6 bases). In germline, CDR1 is MDHEN, CDR2 SYDVKM. V lost 6 bases and J 0 bases, leaving 15 bases between the germline ends. The CDR3 sequence is 15 residues long. The CDR3 DNA sequence: TGTGCCAGCAGCCGTGCCGGGGACACCTCCTACGAGCAGTACTTC. It is translated as CASSRAGDTSYEQYF.